This TCR beta chain was documented in a study of a mutant IDH1 vaccine in newly diagnosed glioma. Turning to the study itself: The sex distribution of treated patients was roughly 62% male and about 40% female, with a mean age of approximately 40 years. V12 took place at week 35, and V13 at week 47. Those enrolled had earlier been treated with radiotherapy, temozolomide, or both, mostly both.

Using immunoSEQ multiplex PCR, the repertoire was profiled, and TCRdb retains in-frame clones only, with some absent. The data hold nearly 25,000 clones, with 82% observed a single time. Note on this clone: The antigen remains unidentified.

The germline CDR1 and CDR2 sequences are MDHEN and SYDVKM. V was trimmed by 8 bases and J by 0 bases, leaving 20 bases between them. The CDR3 sequence is 16 residues long. Indicated time point: week 47, end of study. Vaccinated patients received 300 ug of mutant IDH1 20-mer peptide per dose, with topical imiquimod. Sequencing used PBMCs, obtained from a glioma patient whose treatment included an IDH1 peptide vaccine. This receptor was taken from a man aged 40-49 years with glioma. Some clones in this sample may be carry-over from other donors' samples. The chain uses TRBV28 and TRBJ2-7; perhaps D is TRBD1 or TRBD2 (6 bases each). DNA for the CDR3: TGTGCCAGCGATACGGGGGCCAACCCTCGCTCCTACGAGCAGTACTTC. Protein: CASDTGANPRSYEQYF. Supplemented by reference TRBV28 and TRBJ2-7, the full variable domain reads DVKVTQSSRYLVKRTGEKVFLECVQDMDHENMFWYRQDPGLGLRLIYFSYDVKMKEKGDIPEGYSVSREKKERFSLILESASTNQTSMYLCASDTGANPRSYEQYFGPGTRLTVT.